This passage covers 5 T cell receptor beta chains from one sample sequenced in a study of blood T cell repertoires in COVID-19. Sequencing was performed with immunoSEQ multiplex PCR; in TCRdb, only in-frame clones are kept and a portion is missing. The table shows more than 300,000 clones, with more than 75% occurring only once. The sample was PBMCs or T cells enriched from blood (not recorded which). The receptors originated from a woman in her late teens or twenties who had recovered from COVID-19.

CDR3 DNA sequence: TGCGCCAGCAGCGAAGGGGGCGCGGGGAATGGAAACACCATATATTTT. Encoded protein: CASSEGGAGNGNTIYF. The J gene is TRBJ1-3, the V gene TRBV5-1; 7 bases line up with TRBD1. Germline CDR1 and CDR2: SGHRS and YFSETQ. This CDR3 is 16 amino acids long. V lost 4 bases and J lost 3; bases outside the gene matches: 10.

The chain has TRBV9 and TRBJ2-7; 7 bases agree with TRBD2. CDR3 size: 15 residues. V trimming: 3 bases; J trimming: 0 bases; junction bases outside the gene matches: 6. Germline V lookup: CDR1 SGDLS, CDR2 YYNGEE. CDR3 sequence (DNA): TGTGCCAGCAGCGCCGACGGGAGGAACTCCTACGAGCAGTACTTC. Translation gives CASSADGRNSYEQYF. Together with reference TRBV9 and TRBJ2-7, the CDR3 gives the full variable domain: DSGVTQTPKHLITATGQRVTLRCSPRSGDLSVYWYQQSLDQGLQFLIQYYNGEERAKGNILERFSAQQFPDLHSELNLSSLELGDSALYFCASSADGRNSYEQYFGPGTRLTVT.

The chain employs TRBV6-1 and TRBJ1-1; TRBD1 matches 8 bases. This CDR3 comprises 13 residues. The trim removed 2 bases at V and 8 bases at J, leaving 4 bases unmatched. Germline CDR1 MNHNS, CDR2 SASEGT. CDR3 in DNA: TGTGCCAGCAGTGAATTTGGGGACAGGGAAGCTTTCTTT. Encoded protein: CASSEFGDREAFF.

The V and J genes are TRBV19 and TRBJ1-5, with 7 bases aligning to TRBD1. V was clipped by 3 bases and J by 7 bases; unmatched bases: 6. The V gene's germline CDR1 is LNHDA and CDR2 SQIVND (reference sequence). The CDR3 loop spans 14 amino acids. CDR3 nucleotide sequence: TGTGCCAGTAGTATCGACAGGGTGGAGCAGCCCCAGCATTTT. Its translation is CASSIDRVEQPQHF.

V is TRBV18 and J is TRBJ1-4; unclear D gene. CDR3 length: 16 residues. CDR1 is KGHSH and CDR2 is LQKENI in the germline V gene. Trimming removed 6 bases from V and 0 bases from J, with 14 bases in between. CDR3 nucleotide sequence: TGTGCCAGCTCCCACCAGCGGGCCGCAACTAATGAAAAACTGTTTTTT. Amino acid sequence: CASSHQRAATNEKLFF. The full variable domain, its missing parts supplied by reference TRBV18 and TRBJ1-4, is NAGVMQNPRHLVRRRGQEARLRCSPMKGHSHVYWYRQLPEEGLKFMVYLQKENIIDESGMPKERFSAEFPKEGPSILRIQQVVRGDSAAYFCASSHQRAATNEKLFFGSGTQLSVL.